The 30 T cell receptor beta chains below come from one sample, sequenced in a study of blood T cell repertoires in COVID-19. Using immunoSEQ multiplex PCR, the repertoire was profiled, and TCRdb retains in-frame clones only, with some absent. The profile shows some 180,000 clones, 65% to 80% of them singletons. Sequenced: PBMCs or T cells enriched from blood (not recorded which). The receptors shown here come from a woman in her 70s in a cohort exposed to, infected with or recovered from COVID-19 (not recorded which).

J is TRBJ2-1 and V is TRBV3-1 (or the pseudogene TRBV3-2); 11 nucleotides match TRBD2. Germline V gene sequence: CDR1 LGHDT, CDR2 YNNKEL (reference sequence). Trimming took 3 bases from V and 6 from J; bases not matched to a gene: 4. CDR3 length: 15 residues. The CDR3 DNA is TGTGCCAGCAGCCAGGGACTAGCGGCAGGCAATGAGCAGTTCTTC. It specifies CASSQGLAAGNEQFF.

V gene TRBV10-3 combines with J gene TRBJ2-3; 10 bases map to TRBD2. Germline CDR1 is ENHRY and CDR2 is SYGVKD. The CDR3 sequence is 17 residues long. Germline trimming cut 4 bases from V and 2 bases from J; bases unmatched to any gene: 9. CDR3 amino acids: CAISGPGGTSATDTQYF. CDR3 bases: TGTGCCATCAGTGGTCCGGGGGGGACTAGCGCCACAGATACGCAGTATTTT.

This chain connects TRBV28 to TRBJ1-5, with D possibly TRBD1 on 5 matching bases. The CDR3 loop spans 14 amino acids. Deletions cut 2 bases from V and 5 bases from J, with 10 bases between. CDR1 is MDHEN, CDR2 SYDVKM, per germline. CDR3 DNA: TGTGCCAGCAGTTTAGGGACGGGAGATCAGCCCCAGCATTTT. Residues: CASSLGTGDQPQHF.

The gene calls are TRBV28 and TRBJ1-2; D is ambiguous. The V end lost 5 bases, the J end lost 3 bases, and 7 bases lay between the germline ends. This CDR3 region has 12 residues. Looked up from germline, CDR1 is MDHEN and CDR2 is SYDVKM. CDR3 sequence (DNA): TGTGCCAGCAGTACTGAGGACTATGGCTACACCTTC. It specifies CASSTEDYGYTF.

The chain uses TRBV27 and TRBJ2-5; 11 bases align to TRBD1. Unmatched junction bases numbered 4, after V lost 0 bases and J lost 4 bases. The length of the CDR3 is 16 residues. Germline V gene sequence: CDR1 MNHEY, CDR2 SMNVEV (reference sequence). CDR3 amino acids: CASSLSRTGGRETQYF. CDR3 sequence (DNA): TGTGCCAGCAGTTTATCCCGGACAGGGGGCAGAGAGACCCAGTACTTC.

This clone was seen a handful of times. The chain uses TRBV10-3 and TRBJ2-3, with D perhaps TRBD1 (5 bases). The CDR3 consists of 16 residues. Germline CDR1 is ENHRY and CDR2 is SYGVKD. The V end was cut by 6 bases, the J end by 0 bases, with 16 bases between. The CDR3 region has the DNA TGTGCCATCAGCGATCCTCAGGGTCGCAGCACAGATACGCAGTATTTT. Translating gives CAISDPQGRSTDTQYF.

This clone was counted a single time. The rearrangement uses TRBV5-6 and TRBJ1-3; tentative D call: TRBD1 (6 bases). The CDR3 length is 17 residues. V lost 0 bases, J lost 0 bases, and 13 bases lay in between. CDR1 and CDR2 (germline): SGHDT, YYEEEE. The CDR3, as DNA: TGTGCCAGCAGCTTGGCCCGGACAGTCCTCTCTGGAAACACCATATATTTT. This codes for CASSLARTVLSGNTIYF.

The chain combines TRBV19 with TRBJ1-5; 7 bases agree with TRBD1. Germline loops: CDR1 LNHDA, CDR2 SQIVND (reference sequence). The V and J ends lost 5 bases and 5 bases, in that order; junction bases with no gene match: 9. The CDR3 runs 15 residues. The CDR3 sequence is CASSPTGTEYQPQHF. The CDR3 nucleotides are TGTGCCAGTAGTCCAACCGGGACAGAATATCAGCCCCAGCATTTT.

The rearrangement uses TRBV2 and TRBJ1-1; 8 bases are a match to TRBD1. V gave up 5 bases and J gave up 2 bases; unmatched junction bases: 13. CDR1 and CDR2 from the germline V gene are SNHLY and FYNNEI. The CDR3 runs 17 residues. The CDR3 DNA reads TGTGCCAGCAGTTTCTCAACCGGGACAGGCGTTAACACTGAAGCTTTCTTT. The encoded protein is CASSFSTGTGVNTEAFF.

The rearrangement links TRBV28 to TRBJ2-7; possible D gene TRBD1, 7 bases. There are 13 residues in the CDR3. CDR1 MDHEN and CDR2 SYDVKM come from the germline V gene. V dropped 5 bases and J dropped 3 bases, with 11 bases sitting between them. CDR3 coding DNA: TGTGCCAGCAGTCCGCGGGACAGCTACGAGCAGTACTTC. Its protein is CASSPRDSYEQYF.

The chain links TRBV19 to TRBJ1-2, with TRBD1 matching 10 bases. There are 16 residues in the CDR3. CDR1 and CDR2 from the germline V gene are LNHDA and SQIVND (reference sequence). With 5 bases clipped from V and 1 base from J, the junction kept 7 bases outside the gene matches. This CDR3 reads CASSQADRGLNYGYTF. The CDR3 region has the DNA TGTGCCAGTAGTCAAGCCGACAGGGGGCTTAACTATGGCTACACCTTC.

The chain is built from TRBV6-2 or TRBV6-3 and TRBJ2-2, with TRBD2 matching 10 bases. The CDR3 length is 19 residues. With 6 bases clipped from V and 7 bases from J, the junction kept 20 bases outside the gene matches. CDR1 and CDR2 from the germline V gene are MNHEY and SVGEGT. CDR3: CASSPTTLAGEVRIGELFF. In DNA form, the CDR3 reads TGTGCCAGCAGCCCTACAACCCTAGCGGGAGAAGTTCGAATCGGGGAGCTGTTTTTT.

The genes are TRBV28 and TRBJ2-7, with D possibly being TRBD2 (5 bases). The CDR3 consists of 13 residues. Deletions cut 2 bases from V and 4 bases from J, with 9 bases between. CDR1 and CDR2 (germline): MDHEN, SYDVKM. The CDR3 DNA reads TGTGCCAGCAGTTTACTAGCTTATTACGAGCAGTACTTC. It is translated as CASSLLAYYEQYF.

V and J are TRBV29-1 and TRBJ1-1, with 8 bases aligning to TRBD1. Germline V gene lookup returns CDR1 SQVTM and CDR2 ANQGSEA. The CDR3 is 14 residues long. Trimming removed 3 bases from V and 2 bases from J; junction bases left unmatched: 5. CDR3 residues: CSVDITGGNTEAFF. CDR3 in DNA: TGCAGCGTTGATATTACAGGGGGTAACACTGAAGCTTTCTTT.

The rearrangement joins TRBV6-5 to TRBJ1-1, with D hard to call. Germline V gives CDR1 MNHEY, CDR2 SVGAGI. The ends were cut back, 6 bases at V and 1 base at J, with 12 bases in the middle. This CDR3 comprises 14 residues. The CDR3 here is CASRRAYPNTEAFF. Here the CDR3 DNA reads TGTGCCAGCAGGAGGGCGTACCCGAACACTGAAGCTTTCTTT.

This clone was picked up one time. V and J are TRBV7-9 and TRBJ1-1; tentatively, D is TRBD1 (5 bases). V was cut by 4 bases and J by 5 bases, with 11 bases left in between. Germline V gene data show CDR1 as SEHNR and CDR2 as FQNEAQ (reference sequence). The CDR3 runs to 13 residues. The CDR3 loop reads CASSSDGGTEAFF. CDR3 DNA: TGTGCCAGCAGCTCAGATGGGGGGACTGAAGCTTTCTTT. The entire variable domain, with the rest obtained from reference TRBV7-9 and TRBJ1-1, is as follows: DTGVSQNPRHKITKRGQNVTFRCDPISEHNRLYWYRQTLGQGPEFLTYFQNEAQLEKSRLLSDRFSAERPKGSFSTLEIQRTEQGDSAMYLCASSSDGGTEAFFGQGTRLTVV.

In its sample, this clone was seen a few times. The chain recombines TRBV3-1 (or the pseudogene TRBV3-2) with TRBJ2-7; the match to TRBD2 covers 8 bases. Germline V gene sequence: CDR1 LGHDT, CDR2 YNNKEL (reference sequence). Losses at the gene ends were 0 bases for V and 6 bases for J; bases not matched to a gene: 4. The CDR3 runs 14 residues. In nucleotides, the CDR3 is TGTGCCAGCAGCCAAGATAGCCTAGCGGGCGAGCAGTACTTC. Encoded protein: CASSQDSLAGEQYF.

This chain uses TRBV19 with TRBJ1-5, with D hard to call. Trimming left V 0 bases short and J 0 bases short, with 12 bases between. Looked up from germline, CDR1 is LNHDA and CDR2 is SQIVND (reference sequence). The CDR3 spans 17 residues. The CDR3 region has the DNA TGTGCCAGTAGTATAGATTCGGGAGGTTATAGCAATCAGCCCCAGCATTTT. It translates to CASSIDSGGYSNQPQHF.

CDR3 bases: TGTGCCAGCTCACCACCTAGTGGTCGGGATAGCCGGGAGCTGTTTTTT. It codes for CASSPPSGRDSRELFF. The chain combines TRBV18 with TRBJ2-2; a possible D gene is TRBD2 (5 bases). V dropped 0 bases and J dropped 9 bases, with 17 bases sitting between them. The CDR3 has 16 residues. CDR1 and CDR2 (germline): KGHSH, LQKENI. The whole variable domain, filled in from reference TRBV18 and TRBJ2-2, reads NAGVMQNPRHLVRRRGQEARLRCSPMKGHSHVYWYRQLPEEGLKFMVYLQKENIIDESGMPKERFSAEFPKEGPSILRIQQVVRGDSAAYFCASSPPSGRDSRELFFGEGSRLTVL.

CDR3 loop: CASSFDRGSTDTQYF. The DNA for the CDR3 is TGTGCCAGCAGTTTCGACAGGGGAAGCACAGATACGCAGTATTTT. The rearrangement joins TRBV6-5 to TRBJ2-3; TRBD1 aligns across 8 bases. Germline loops: CDR1 MNHEY, CDR2 SVGAGI. V lost 4 bases to trimming and J lost 0 bases; unmatched junction nucleotides: 3. This CDR3 is built from 15 residues.

The chain combines TRBV6-5 with TRBJ1-2; 8 bases map to TRBD1. Germline trimming cut 6 bases from V and 4 bases from J; bases unmatched to any gene: 10. The V gene's germline CDR1 is MNHEY and CDR2 SVGAGI. This CDR3 has 15 amino acids. The CDR3 bases are TGTGCCAGCAGGACCTCAGGGGGCGTCGGCTATGGCTACACCTTC. Translated, it gives CASRTSGGVGYGYTF.

This chain connects TRBV20-1 to TRBJ2-5, with D possibly being TRBD1 (6 bases). The CDR3 loop spans 14 amino acids. The germline V gene has CDR1 DFQATT and CDR2 SNEGSKA (reference sequence). The V and J ends lost 3 bases and 1 base respectively, with 12 bases between them. The CDR3 DNA follows: TGCAGTGCTAGTCCGGGACAATCCCAAGAGACCCAGTACTTC. It translates to CSASPGQSQETQYF.

The V call is TRBV6-2 or TRBV6-3, the J call TRBJ2-7, with a possible D match to TRBD2 (6 bases). Germline assignment: CDR1 MNHEY and CDR2 SVGEGT. The CDR3 spans 14 residues. The ends were cut back, 2 bases at V and 6 bases at J, with 14 bases in the middle. The CDR3 spells CASSYPGTGVEQYF. The CDR3 DNA is TGTGCCAGCAGTTACCCCGGTACGGGGGTCGAGCAGTACTTC.

This clone appeared once. The rearrangement links TRBV5-1 to TRBJ2-1; 7 positions match TRBD1. The V gene end was trimmed by 3 bases and the J gene end by 8 bases; junction bases not matched to a gene: 5. The CDR3 is 13 amino acids. CDR1 and CDR2 from the germline V gene are SGHRS and YFSETQ. In DNA, the CDR3 is TGCGCCAGCAGCTCTATAGGGGGCGATGAGCAGTTCTTC. It is translated as CASSSIGGDEQFF.

This clone was seen repeatedly, ten times or more. The chain carries TRBV28 and TRBJ1-2; D remains ambiguous. From germline, CDR1 is MDHEN and CDR2 SYDVKM. V lost 6 bases to trimming and J lost 7 bases, with 18 bases between them. The CDR3 length is 14 residues. Here the CDR3 reads CASSQSSRTAGYTF. CDR3 sequence (DNA): TGTGCCAGCAGCCAATCGTCCAGGACTGCTGGCTACACCTTC.

This clone was recorded once. The rearrangement uses TRBV7-9 and TRBJ1-1; D may be TRBD1 (6 bases). Germline CDR1 is SEHNR and CDR2 is FQNEAQ (reference sequence). The CDR3 loop spans 14 amino acids. The V end was cut by 4 bases, the J end by 1 base, with 10 bases between. The DNA of the CDR3 is TGTGCCAGCAGCTCTCAGGGGCCGAACACTGAAGCTTTCTTT. This gives the protein CASSSQGPNTEAFF.

This sequence joins TRBV6-5 and TRBJ1-4; TRBD1 matches at 7 bases. V lost 8 bases and J lost 7; bases outside the gene matches: 10. The CDR3 runs to 14 residues. Germline-derived CDR1 and CDR2 are MNHEY and SVGAGI. CDR3 nucleotides: TGTGCCAGCTTTTCTTCAGGGGGAGGTGAAAAACTGTTTTTT. It yields the protein CASFSSGGGEKLFF.

The V call is TRBV12-3 or TRBV12-4, the J call TRBJ1-1; 10 nucleotides line up with TRBD1. The V and J ends lost 6 bases and 11 bases, in that order; junction bases with no gene match: 9. The CDR3 covers 13 residues. The DNA for the CDR3 is TGTGCCAGCAGACAGACAGGGGGCGTGAGGGCTTTCTTT. Amino acids: CASRQTGGVRAFF.

The CDR3 DNA reads as TGTGCCAGCTCACTTAGGGACTCTGGCTACACCTTC. The encoded protein is CASSLRDSGYTF. J is TRBJ1-2 and V is TRBV18; D perhaps matches TRBD1 (5 bases). From germline, CDR1 is KGHSH and CDR2 LQKENI. CDR3 length: 12 residues. Trimming shortened V by 4 bases and J by 7 bases, and 10 bases separated the two germline ends.

J is TRBJ2-1 and V is TRBV11-3; the D gene is possibly TRBD2 (5 bases). CDR3 length: 14 amino acids. Trimming shortened V by 6 bases and J by 8 bases, and 17 bases separated the two germline ends. CDR1 SGHNT and CDR2 YENEEA come from the germline V gene. The DNA for the CDR3 is TGTGCCAGCAGAGAGGGCAAAAAGCGAGATGAGCAGTTCTTC. It yields the protein CASREGKKRDEQFF.